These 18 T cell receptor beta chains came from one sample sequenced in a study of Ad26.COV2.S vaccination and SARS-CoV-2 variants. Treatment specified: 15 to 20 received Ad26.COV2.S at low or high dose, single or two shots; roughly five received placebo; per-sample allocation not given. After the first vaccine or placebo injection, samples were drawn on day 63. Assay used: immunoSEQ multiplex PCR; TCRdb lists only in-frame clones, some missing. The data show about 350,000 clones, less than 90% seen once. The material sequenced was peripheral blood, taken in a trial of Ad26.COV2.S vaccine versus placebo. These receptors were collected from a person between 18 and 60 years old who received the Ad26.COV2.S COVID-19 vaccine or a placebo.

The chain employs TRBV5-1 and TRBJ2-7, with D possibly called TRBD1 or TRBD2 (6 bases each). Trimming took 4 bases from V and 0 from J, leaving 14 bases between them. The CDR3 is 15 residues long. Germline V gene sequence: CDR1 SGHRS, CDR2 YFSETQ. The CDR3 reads CASSPMGGGSYEQYF. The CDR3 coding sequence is TGCGCCAGCAGCCCAATGGGGGGCGGCTCCTACGAGCAGTACTTC. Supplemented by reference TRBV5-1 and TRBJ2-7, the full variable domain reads KAGVTQTPRYLIKTRGQQVTLSCSPISGHRSVSWYQQTPGQGLQFLFEYFSETQRNKGNFPGRFSGRQFSNSRSEMNVSTLELGDSALYLCASSPMGGGSYEQYFGPGTRLTVT.

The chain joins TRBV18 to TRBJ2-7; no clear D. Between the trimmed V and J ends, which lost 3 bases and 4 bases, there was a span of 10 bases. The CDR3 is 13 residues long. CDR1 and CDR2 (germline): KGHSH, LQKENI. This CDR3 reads CASSPPVGYEQYF. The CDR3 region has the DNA TGTGCCAGCTCACCCCCAGTGGGGTACGAGCAGTACTTC. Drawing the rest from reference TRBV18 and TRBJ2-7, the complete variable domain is NAGVMQNPRHLVRRRGQEARLRCSPMKGHSHVYWYRQLPEEGLKFMVYLQKENIIDESGMPKERFSAEFPKEGPSILRIQQVVRGDSAAYFCASSPPVGYEQYFGPGTRLTVT.

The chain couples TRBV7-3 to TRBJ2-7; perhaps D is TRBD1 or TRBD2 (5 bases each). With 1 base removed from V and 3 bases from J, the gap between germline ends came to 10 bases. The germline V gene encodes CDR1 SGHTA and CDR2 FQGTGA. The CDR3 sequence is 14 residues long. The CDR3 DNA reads TGTGCCAGCAGCTTAAACACAGGAGGCTACGAGCAGTACTTC. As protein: CASSLNTGGYEQYF.

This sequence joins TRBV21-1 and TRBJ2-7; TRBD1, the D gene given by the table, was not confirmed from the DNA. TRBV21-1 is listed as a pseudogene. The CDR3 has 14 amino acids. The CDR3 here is CASSKAIAGYEQYF. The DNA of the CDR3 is TGTGCCAGCAGCAAAGCGATTGCAGGCTACGAGCAGTACTTC.

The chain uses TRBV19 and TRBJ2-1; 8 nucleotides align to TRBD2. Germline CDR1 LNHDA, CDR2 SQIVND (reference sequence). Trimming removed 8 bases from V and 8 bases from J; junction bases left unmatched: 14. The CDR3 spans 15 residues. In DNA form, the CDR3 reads TGTGCCAGTTTGCCAGGGACTAGGGACCCGGATGAGCAGTTCTTC. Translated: CASLPGTRDPDEQFF.

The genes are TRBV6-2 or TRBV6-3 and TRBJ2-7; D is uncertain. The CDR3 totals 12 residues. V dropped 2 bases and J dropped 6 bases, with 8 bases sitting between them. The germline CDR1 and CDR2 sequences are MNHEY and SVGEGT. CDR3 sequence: CASSYLDSEQYF. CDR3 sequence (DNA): TGTGCCAGCAGTTACCTCGACTCCGAGCAGTACTTC.

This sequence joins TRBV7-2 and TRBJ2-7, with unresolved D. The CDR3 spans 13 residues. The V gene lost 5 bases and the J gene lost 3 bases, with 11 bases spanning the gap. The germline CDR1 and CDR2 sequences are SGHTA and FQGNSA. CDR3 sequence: CASSPSAVYEQYF. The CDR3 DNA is TGTGCCAGCAGCCCCTCGGCGGTCTACGAGCAGTACTTC.

The CDR3 protein is CASSLETLSGPYNEQFF. The CDR3 DNA reads TGCGCCAGCAGCCTAGAAACCCTTAGCGGCCCATACAATGAGCAGTTCTTC. The chain has TRBV5-1 and TRBJ2-1, with D possibly being TRBD2 (6 bases). With 4 bases removed from V and 4 bases from J, the gap between germline ends came to 21 bases. The CDR3 loop spans 17 amino acids. CDR1 is SGHRS and CDR2 is YFSETQ in the germline V gene.

Written as DNA, the CDR3 is TGTGCCAGCAGCCTGAACATAGCGGGGTCCTACGAGCAGTACTTC. Protein sequence: CASSLNIAGSYEQYF. The genes are TRBV5-6 and TRBJ2-7; 8 bases are a match to TRBD2. CDR3 length equals 15 residues. Germline V gene sequence: CDR1 SGHDT, CDR2 YYEEEE. The ends lost 4 bases at V and 1 base at J; junction bases unmatched: 7.

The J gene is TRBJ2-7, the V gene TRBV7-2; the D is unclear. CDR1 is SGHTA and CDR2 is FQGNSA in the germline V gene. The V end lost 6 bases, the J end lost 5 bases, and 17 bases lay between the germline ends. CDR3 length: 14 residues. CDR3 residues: CASRSAGPPNEQYF. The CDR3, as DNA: TGTGCCAGCAGGTCTGCCGGCCCACCAAACGAGCAGTACTTC.

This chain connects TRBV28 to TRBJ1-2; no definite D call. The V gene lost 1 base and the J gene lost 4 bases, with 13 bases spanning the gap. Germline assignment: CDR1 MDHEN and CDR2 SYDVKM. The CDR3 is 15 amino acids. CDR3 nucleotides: TGTGCCAGCAGTTTATTATCCCCCCATAGCTATGGCTACACCTTC. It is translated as CASSLLSPHSYGYTF.

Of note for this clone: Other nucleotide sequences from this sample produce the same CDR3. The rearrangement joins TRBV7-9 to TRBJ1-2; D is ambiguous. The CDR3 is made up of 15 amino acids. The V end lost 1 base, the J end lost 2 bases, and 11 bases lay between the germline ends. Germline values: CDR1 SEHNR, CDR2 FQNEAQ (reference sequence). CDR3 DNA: TGTGCCAGCAGCTTAGGCAGAGCCTCAAACTATGGCTACACCTTC. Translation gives CASSLGRASNYGYTF. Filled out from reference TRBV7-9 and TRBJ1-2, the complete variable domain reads DTGVSQNPRHKITKRGQNVTFRCDPISEHNRLYWYRQTLGQGPEFLTYFQNEAQLEKSRLLSDRFSAERPKGSFSTLEIQRTEQGDSAMYLCASSLGRASNYGYTFGSGTRLTVV.

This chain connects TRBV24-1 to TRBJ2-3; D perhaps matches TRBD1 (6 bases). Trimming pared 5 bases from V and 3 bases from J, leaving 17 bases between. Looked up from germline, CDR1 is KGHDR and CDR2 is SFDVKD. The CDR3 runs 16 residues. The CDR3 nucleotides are TGTGCCACCAGTGCCCCACAGGGTTTTGTAACAGATACGCAGTATTTT. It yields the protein CATSAPQGFVTDTQYF.

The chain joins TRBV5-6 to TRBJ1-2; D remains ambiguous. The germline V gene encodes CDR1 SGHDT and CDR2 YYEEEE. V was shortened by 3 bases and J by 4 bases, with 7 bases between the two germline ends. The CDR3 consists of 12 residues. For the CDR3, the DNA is TGTGCCAGCAGCTCGGGAATCTATGGCTACACCTTC. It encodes CASSSGIYGYTF.

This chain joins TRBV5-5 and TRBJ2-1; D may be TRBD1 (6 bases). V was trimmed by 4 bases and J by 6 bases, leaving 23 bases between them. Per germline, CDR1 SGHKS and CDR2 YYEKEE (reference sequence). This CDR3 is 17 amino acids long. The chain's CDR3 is CASSPWIGDTPGNEQFF. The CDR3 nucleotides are TGTGCCAGCAGCCCTTGGATTGGGGACACCCCGGGCAATGAGCAGTTCTTC.

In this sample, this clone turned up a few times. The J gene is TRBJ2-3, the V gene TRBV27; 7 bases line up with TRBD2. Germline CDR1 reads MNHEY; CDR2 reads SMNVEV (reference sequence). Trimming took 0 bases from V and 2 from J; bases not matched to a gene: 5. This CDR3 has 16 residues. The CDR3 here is CASSLSAGLFTDTQYF. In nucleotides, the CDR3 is TGTGCCAGCAGTTTATCAGCGGGGTTGTTCACAGATACGCAGTATTTT.

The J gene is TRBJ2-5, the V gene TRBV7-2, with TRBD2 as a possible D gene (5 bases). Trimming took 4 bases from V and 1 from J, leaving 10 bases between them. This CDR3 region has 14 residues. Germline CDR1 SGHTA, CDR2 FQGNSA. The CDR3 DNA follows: TGTGCCAGCAGCTGGACTTACCGCCAAGAGACCCAGTACTTC. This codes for CASSWTYRQETQYF.

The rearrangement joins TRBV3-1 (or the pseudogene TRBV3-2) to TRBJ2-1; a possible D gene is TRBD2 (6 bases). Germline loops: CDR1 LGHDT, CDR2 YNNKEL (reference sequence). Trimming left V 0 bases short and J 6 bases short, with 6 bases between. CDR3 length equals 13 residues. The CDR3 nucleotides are TGTGCCAGCAGCCAAGACGGGGGCAATGAGCAGTTCTTC. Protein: CASSQDGGNEQFF.